The T cell receptor (beta chain) described here comes from a study of cytomegalovirus exposure and HLA in healthy donors. Study results and caveats: Of the V segments, some could not be distinguished, including TRBV6-2 and TRBV6-3, and were excluded. The majority of CMV-associated TCR beta chains were reported as apparently HLA-restricted in a later analysis. V- and J-gene trimming in TCR beta was tied to a missense DCLRE1C variant by an analysis performed later. It emerged from a later analysis that several of the most significant clusters appeared to be linked to common viral pathogens.

Germline values: CDR1 ENHRY, CDR2 SYGVKD. V dropped 10 bases and J dropped 5; count of bases not matched to a gene: 5. This CDR3 has 13 residues. This clone was detected only a few times. What it binds is unknown. The PCR was carried out with 60 Vbeta primers and 13 Jbeta primers. The repertoire was sequenced with immunoSEQ multiplex PCR; TCRdb's copy has only in-frame clones and lacks some. The sample contains approximately 140,000 clones, 79% of which appear only once. The sequence came from a human donor in good health. Material: PBMCs. The J gene is TRBJ2-7, the V gene TRBV10-3, with 13 bases lining up with TRBD2. The CDR3 DNA reads as TGTGCCACCAGGACTAGCGGGGGTCACGAGCAGTACTTC. Protein sequence: CATRTSGGHEQYF.